Listed below are T cell receptor beta chains from one sample, sequenced in a study of T cell repertoires in cytomegalovirus infection. TCRdb passed the reads through MiXCR, listing each CDR3 protein once. The sample has fewer than 850,000 distinct CDR3 sequences, 25% to 30% seen once. No cognate antigen is known for these TCRs. The source was cultured CD8+ T cells from PBMCs, collected from culture after CMV antigen stimulation. The receptors stem from a human donor in good health (CMV status not recorded). Some clones in this sample may be carry-over from other donors' samples. Each CDR3 is given with its conserved first and last residue. A D gene is named only where the DNA matches it firmly. Rows may omit the clone size; those that give it use once, few, many or a size class.

>TRBV6-2/TRBV6-3|few|TRBJ2-5|TRBD2
CASSYWTSPGETQYF
TGTGCCAGCAGTTACTGGACTAGCCCGGGGGAGACCCAGTACTTC
>TRBV7-6|.|TRBJ2-3|TRBD2
CASSARGGLLGHTDTQYF
TGTGCCAGCAGCGCCCGGGGGGGCCTCTTGGGGCACACAGATACGCAGTATTTT
>TRBV6-2/TRBV6-3|few|TRBJ2-1|TRBD1
CASSVTGSVNEQFF
TGTGCCAGCAGTGTGACAGGGAGTGTGAATGAGCAGTTCTTC
>TRBV7-9|.|TRBJ2-2|.
CASSLIGLRNTGELFF
TGTGCCAGCAGCTTAATAGGACTTAGGAACACCGGGGAGCTGTTTTTT
>TRBV7-3|many|TRBJ2-3|.
CASSLEVRSTDTQYF
TGTGCCAGCAGCTTAGAGGTCAGAAGCACAGATACGCAGTATTTT
>TRBV7-6|once|TRBJ1-1|.
CANSHRPGTQTEAFF
TGTGCCAACAGCCATCGCCCAGGAACCCAAACTGAAGCTTTCTTT
>TRBV15|.|TRBJ1-3|.
CATSRDRVVSGNTIYF
TGTGCCACCAGCAGAGATCGGGTAGTCTCTGGAAACACCATATATTTT
>TRBV10-2|.|TRBJ2-4|.
CASSEHKYRAAYSKNIQYF
TGCGCCAGCAGTGAACATAAATACAGGGCCGCCTATTCCAAAAACATTCAGTACTTC
>TRBV7-6|.|TRBJ1-2|.
CASSGRQTIFNYGYTF
TGTGCCAGCAGCGGACGGCAGACAATTTTTAACTATGGCTACACCTTC
>TRBV4-2|.|TRBJ2-5|TRBD1
CASSQDLRGRLQETQYF
TGTGCCAGCAGCCAAGATTTAAGGGGGCGACTCCAAGAGACCCAGTACTTC
>TRBV9|.|TRBJ1-6|TRBD1
CASSPGTVDSPLHF
TGTGCCAGCAGCCCAGGGACAGTGGATTCACCCCTCCACTTT
>TRBV2|.|TRBJ1-5|.
CASSEGFHSNQPQHF
TGTGCCAGCAGTGAAGGGTTTCATAGCAATCAGCCCCAGCATTTT
>TRBV7-2|many|TRBJ2-1|.
CASSLSGFGSYNEQFF
TGTGCCAGCAGCTTAAGCGGGTTCGGGTCCTACAATGAGCAGTTCTTC
>TRBV12-3/TRBV12-4|few|TRBJ1-1|.
CASSFRRVPTEAFF
TGTGCCAGCAGTTTTCGTAGGGTCCCCACTGAAGCTTTCTTT
>TRBV4-3|.|TRBJ2-3|.
CASSQDIFGSTDTQYF
TGCGCCAGCAGCCAAGATATCTTCGGAAGCACAGATACGCAGTATTTT
>TRBV11-3|.|TRBJ2-1|TRBD2
CASSLRRGGFDNEQFF
TGTGCCAGCAGCTTACGTCGGGGGGGCTTCGACAATGAGCAGTTCTTC
>TRBV7-9|few|TRBJ2-1|TRBD1
CASSSIGTVLYNEQFF
TGTGCCAGCAGCTCCATCGGGACAGTTTTGTACAATGAGCAGTTCTTC
>TRBV10-3|many|TRBJ2-2|.
CAISDDPPGHRGELFF
TGTGCCATCAGCGACGATCCTCCGGGACATCGAGGGGAGCTGTTTTTT
>TRBV7-9|.|TRBJ1-4|TRBD1
CASSSPQGGKNEKLFF
TGTGCCAGCAGCTCGCCACAAGGGGGCAAGAACGAAAAACTGTTTTTT
>TRBV7-6|.|TRBJ2-3|TRBD2
CASSHEVAGGRDTQYF
TGTGCCAGCAGCCACGAAGTAGCGGGGGGGCGAGATACGCAGTATTTT
>TRBV5-4|.|TRBJ2-2|.
CASRGSGGLTGELFF
TGTGCCAGCAGAGGTTCCGGGGGCCTTACCGGGGAGCTGTTTTTT
>TRBV11-2|few|TRBJ2-1|.
CASSLEVGGNEQFF
TGTGCCAGCAGCTTAGAGGTGGGAGGAAATGAGCAGTTCTTC